The rows below give T cell receptor beta chains drawn from one sample of a study of blood T cell repertoires in COVID-19. Sequenced by immunoSEQ multiplex PCR; TCRdb stores in-frame clones only, minus some. The sample yields about 180,000 clones, about 87% seen once. What was sequenced was peripheral blood. The receptors were sampled from a man aged 55 to 70 with COVID-19, enrolled during active disease. CDR3s include the opening cysteine and the closing phenylalanine or tryptophan. The D gene is left open where the match is weak. Expanded clones are given a class, and other clones once, few, many or no size at all.

J gene	V gene	clone size	D gene	CDR3 DNA	CDR3 protein
TRBJ2-3	TRBV21-1	-	-	TGTGCCAGCAGCCTCTTAAAGGGACAGGGGACAACAGATACGCAGTATTTT	CASSLLKGQGTTDTQYF
TRBJ2-7	TRBV20-1	-	TRBD2	TGCAGTGCTGGGGGAGGGACCGAGCAGTACTTC	CSAGGGTEQYF
TRBJ1-2	TRBV18	-	-	TGTGCCAGCTCACCCGCACGACAGGATGGCTACACCTTC	CASSPARQDGYTF
TRBJ1-2	TRBV3-1/TRBV3-2	-	-	TGTGCCAGCAGCCAAGATCTGGGGGGGACTAACTATGGCTACACCTTC	CASSQDLGGTNYGYTF
TRBJ1-1	TRBV7-3	-	-	TGTGCCAGCAGCCGAGGGATCTCCAGCACTGAAGCTTTCTTT	CASSRGISSTEAFF
TRBJ2-7	TRBV5-8	-	-	TGTGCCAGCAGCTTGGACCGGCGGAACGAGCAGTACTTC	CASSLDRRNEQYF
TRBJ1-1	TRBV5-1	-	-	TGCGCCAGCAGCATAACGGGGTCAAACACTGAAGCTTTCTTT	CASSITGSNTEAFF
TRBJ1-4	TRBV5-1	-	-	TGCGCCAGCAGCCTCGCGGGAAGTGAAAAACTGTTTTTT	CASSLAGSEKLFF
TRBJ2-1	TRBV2	-	TRBD2	TGTGCCAGCTCCGCATCACTAGCGGGAGGCCATGAGCAGTTCTTC	CASSASLAGGHEQFF
TRBJ1-5	TRBV4-3	-	TRBD1	TGCGCCAGCAGCCAAGATCGGGCGTACGACAGGGGTCCAAATCAGCCCCAGCATTTT	CASSQDRAYDRGPNQPQHF
TRBJ1-5	TRBV3-1/TRBV3-2	-	TRBD1	TGTGCCAGCAGTCGACAGGGTAATCAGCCCCAGCATTTT	CASSRQGNQPQHF
TRBJ1-5	TRBV11-2	-	-	TGTGCCAGCAGCTTCCGGGGTCCCGATCAGCCCCAGCATTTT	CASSFRGPDQPQHF
TRBJ2-2	TRBV6-4	-	-	TGTGCCAGCAGTGGTCAGGAGGCCGGGGAGCTGTTTTTT	CASSGQEAGELFF
TRBJ2-3	TRBV5-4	-	-	TGTGCCAGCAGCCAGGGTGGGGCAAGAAGGACAGATACGCAGTATTTT	CASSQGGARRTDTQYF
TRBJ2-7	TRBV3-1/TRBV3-2	-	-	TGTGCCAGCAGCCAAGACACAGGGCAACCCTACGAGCAGTACTTC	CASSQDTGQPYEQYF
TRBJ1-5	TRBV7-2	-	-	TGTGCCAGCAGCTTTCCGGGGAGCAATCAGCCCCAGCATTTT	CASSFPGSNQPQHF
TRBJ1-2	TRBV14	-	TRBD1	TGTGCCAGCAGCCAAGGGTCAGGGGGGACCTTTGGCTACACCTTC	CASSQGSGGTFGYTF
TRBJ1-1	TRBV3-1/TRBV3-2	-	-	TGTGCCAGCAGCCACAGGGGTTCCACTGAAGCTTTCTTT	CASSHRGSTEAFF
TRBJ2-7	TRBV19	-	TRBD1	TGTGCCAGTAGTATAACGGACAGGGGGTCCGAGCAGTACTTC	CASSITDRGSEQYF
TRBJ2-1	TRBV19	few	-	TGTGCCAGTAGTATAGCAGGGCGCAATGAGCAGTTCTTC	CASSIAGRNEQFF
TRBJ1-1	TRBV5-8	-	-	TGTGCCAGCAGGCAACAGGCGCTGAACACTGAAGCTTTCTTT	CASRQQALNTEAFF
TRBJ2-1	TRBV6-2/TRBV6-3	-	-	TGTGCCAGCAGTGACCCCGGGACACAGCCCTACAATGAGCAGTTCTTC	CASSDPGTQPYNEQFF
TRBJ1-1	TRBV5-1	-	-	TGCGCCAGCAGCTTGGTTACAGGATTAAACACTGAAGCTTTCTTT	CASSLVTGLNTEAFF
TRBJ2-7	TRBV19	-	TRBD1	TGTGCCAGTAGTCGGACAGGGGGGGACGAGCAGTACTTC	CASSRTGGDEQYF
TRBJ2-7	TRBV3-1/TRBV3-2	-	-	TGTGCCAGCAGCGAAAGACTCGAGCAGTACTTC	CASSERLEQYF
TRBJ2-5	TRBV10-3	-	-	TGTGCCATCAGTGGACAGGCCCAAGAGACCCAGTACTTC	CAISGQAQETQYF
TRBJ2-5	TRBV11-2	-	-	TGTGCCAGCAGCTTAAGGTCAACTAGTGTAGAGACCCAGTACTTC	CASSLRSTSVETQYF
TRBJ2-1	TRBV24-1	-	TRBD1	TGTGCCACCAGCCCGACAGGGGACCCCTTAGCGTCCTCCTACAATGAGCAGTTCTTC	CATSPTGDPLASSYNEQFF
TRBJ1-3	TRBV4-1	-	-	TGCGCCAGCAGCTCCATGGGGCTGAGCTCTGGAAACACCATATATTTT	CASSSMGLSSGNTIYF
TRBJ1-2	TRBV28	once	-	TGTGCCAGCAGGCCGGGACTGAATGGCTACACCTTC	CASRPGLNGYTF
TRBJ1-1	TRBV28	-	TRBD1	TGTGCCAGCAGCCCTATCCTGGGGACAGTAGCTTTCTTT	CASSPILGTVAFF
TRBJ1-2	TRBV2	-	-	TGTGCCAGCCTTCCGGGGGTTATAAACTATGGCTACACCTTC	CASLPGVINYGYTF
TRBJ1-4	TRBV30	-	TRBD1	TGTGCCTGGGATGGGACAGGGGAAGGGAAACTGTTTTTT	CAWDGTGEGKLFF
TRBJ1-5	TRBV6-5	few	TRBD1	TGTGCCAGCAGTAAACAGGGGGGCAGCAATCAGCCCCAGCATTTT	CASSKQGGSNQPQHF
TRBJ1-5	TRBV9	-	-	TGTGCCAGCAGCCGGACAATGAATCAGCCCCAGCATTTT	CASSRTMNQPQHF
TRBJ2-7	TRBV5-8	-	-	TGTGCCAGCAAACCTACCCACTCCTACGAGCAGTACTTC	CASKPTHSYEQYF
TRBJ1-5	TRBV19	once	TRBD1	TGTGCCAGTAGTATGGGACAGGGGGTAATAGGCAATCAGCCCCAGCATTTT	CASSMGQGVIGNQPQHF
TRBJ1-2	TRBV19	-	TRBD1	TGTGCCAGTAGTGAACAGGGGGCGGCAGGCTACACCTTC	CASSEQGAAGYTF
TRBJ2-7	TRBV6-6	-	TRBD2	TGTGCCAGCAGTACCCCGCGGGGAGCGGGAATCAACGAGCAGTACTTC	CASSTPRGAGINEQYF
TRBJ1-6	TRBV30	-	TRBD1	TGTGCCTGGACCTCCCTGGGGACAGGGAAGGTATTAATTTCACCCCTCCACTTT	CAWTSLGTGKVLISPLHF
TRBJ1-1	TRBV7-2	-	-	TGTGCCAGCAGCCATAACAGGGCCAGCACTGAAGCTTTCTTT	CASSHNRASTEAFF
TRBJ2-2	TRBV11-1	-	TRBD1	TGTGCCAGCGGCCGACAGGGCGTATCGGGGGAGCTGTTTTTT	CASGRQGVSGELFF
TRBJ1-2	TRBV19	-	-	TGTGCCAGTAGTATAGCGCAGAACAATGGCTACACCTTC	CASSIAQNNGYTF
TRBJ2-5	TRBV20-1	-	-	TGCAGTGCGCCGAGGCTGGAGACCCAGTACTTC	CSAPRLETQYF
TRBJ2-3	TRBV6-6	-	TRBD2	TGTGCCAGCAGTTATGGCACTAGCGGGGCCCCACAGACGCAGTATTTT	CASSYGTSGAPQTQYF
TRBJ2-7	TRBV9	-	-	TGTGCCAGCAGCCCCCGAGGACTATCCTACGAGCAGTACTTC	CASSPRGLSYEQYF
TRBJ2-3	TRBV18	-	-	TGTGCCAGCTCACCCTCGGTAGCGAGCACAGATACGCAGTATTTT	CASSPSVASTDTQYF
TRBJ1-5	TRBV28	-	-	TGTGCCAGCAGTTTAACCAGCCGGGGGGATCAGCCCCAGCATTTT	CASSLTSRGDQPQHF
TRBJ2-5	TRBV19	-	TRBD1	TGTGCCAGTAGTCCCCGACAGGGGCGAGGAGAGACCCAGTACTTC	CASSPRQGRGETQYF
TRBJ2-7	TRBV5-6	-	-	TGTGCCAGCAGCGCTACTTCCTACGAGCAGTACTTC	CASSATSYEQYF
TRBJ1-3	TRBV29-1	-	-	TGCAGCGTTGAACGTCCTGGAAACACCATATATTTT	CSVERPGNTIYF
TRBJ1-6	TRBV19	-	-	TGTGCCAGTAGTATAGGGCGGATGGATAATTCACCCCTCCACTTT	CASSIGRMDNSPLHF
TRBJ1-1	TRBV5-1	-	-	TGCGCCAGCAGCTTGGGGGGACAGAACACTGAAGCTTTCTTT	CASSLGGQNTEAFF
TRBJ2-7	TRBV7-9	few	-	TGTGCCAGCAGCTTAGAGGTGGGTGGGGGCGGCTACGAGCAGTACTTC	CASSLEVGGGGYEQYF
TRBJ1-3	TRBV5-1	-	-	TGCGCCAGCAGCATACAGGGCGAGAGTAGAAACACCATATATTTT	CASSIQGESRNTIYF